This entry features one TCR beta chain sequence. The CDR3 contains 16 residues. Germline values: CDR1 LGHNA, CDR2 YNFKEQ. V was shortened by 2 bases and J by 2 bases, with 12 bases between the two germline ends. The sample comes from a study of T cell responses to AZD1222 COVID-19 vaccine. Some clones are missing from TCRdb's copy, which holds only in-frame ones; the method was immunoSEQ multiplex PCR. Among about 83,000 clones listed, 75% to 95% were seen once. V usage is TRBV4-2 and J usage is TRBJ2-2, with D perhaps matching TRBD1 or TRBD2 (5 bases each). Material: peripheral blood, obtained on day 0 of MenACWY control vaccination. The source of this sequence is an adult in good health. The CDR3 protein is CASSQTGTRNTGELFF. The CDR3 coding sequence is TGTGCCAGCAGCCAAACCGGGACCAGAAACACCGGGGAGCTGTTTTTT.